Each of the 22 T cell receptor beta chains below was sequenced from the same sample in a study of T cell responses to AZD1222 COVID-19 vaccine. Clones were sequenced by immunoSEQ multiplex PCR, and TCRdb holds only the in-frame ones, with some missing. The sample includes 100,000 to 150,000 clones, about 90% of them seen just once. The sample was peripheral blood, taken on day 0 of AZD1222 vaccination. These receptors all come from an adult in good health.

This chain connects TRBV2 to TRBJ1-2; D is uncertain. Trimming took off 7 bases at V and 6 bases at J, with 18 bases between the two ends. Germline CDR1 SNHLY, CDR2 FYNNEI. CDR3 length: 14 amino acids. Here the CDR3 reads CASTERGRKDGYTF. The CDR3 region has the DNA TGTGCCAGCACCGAACGAGGGCGGAAGGATGGCTACACCTTC.

This chain joins TRBV9 and TRBJ2-5, with 11 bases that match TRBD1. V was pared by 0 bases and J by 5 bases, with 9 bases of the junction left unmatched. This CDR3 is 17 amino acids long. Germline CDR1 SGDLS, CDR2 YYNGEE. The CDR3 is CASSVDLLGTGGETQYF. The CDR3 coding sequence is TGTGCCAGCAGCGTAGATTTGCTGGGGACAGGGGGGGAGACCCAGTACTTC.

The rearrangement uses TRBV2 and TRBJ1-1, with 9 bases fitting TRBD1. V shed 9 bases, J shed 1 base, and the junction held 9 bases outside the gene matches. The CDR3 length is 15 residues. Germline V gene lookup returns CDR1 SNHLY and CDR2 FYNNEI. CDR3 DNA: TGTGCCAGTGCTTTACAGGGGGCTCAGAACACTGAAGCTTTCTTT. As protein: CASALQGAQNTEAFF. Filled out from reference TRBV2 and TRBJ1-1, the complete variable domain reads EPEVTQTPSHQVTQMGQEVILRCVPISNHLYFYWYRQILGQKVEFLVSFYNNEISEKSEIFDDQFSVERPDGSNFTLKIRSTKLEDSAMYFCASALQGAQNTEAFFGQGTRLTVV.

J is TRBJ1-2 and V is TRBV5-1; 7 nucleotides agree with TRBD1. The CDR3 is 15 amino acids. The V segment lost 0 bases and the J segment 7 bases; nucleotides outside the gene matches: 9. The germline gives CDR1 SGHRS, CDR2 YFSETQ. The CDR3 loop reads CASSLGDRDLSGYTF. The CDR3, as DNA: TGCGCCAGCAGCTTGGGAGACAGGGACCTCTCTGGCTACACCTTC.

The chain is built from TRBV27 and TRBJ1-1, with TRBD1 as a possible D gene (5 bases). Germline V gene sequence: CDR1 MNHEY, CDR2 SMNVEV (reference sequence). The length of the CDR3 is 16 residues. Trimming shortened V by 6 bases and J by 0 bases, and 17 bases separated the two germline ends. The CDR3 spells CASRKLLGTLNTEAFF. CDR3 nucleotides: TGTGCCAGCAGGAAACTTTTAGGGACTCTGAACACTGAAGCTTTCTTT.

The V and J genes are TRBV9 and TRBJ2-1; TRBD1 might be the D (5 bases). The CDR3 covers 16 residues. Germline V gene data show CDR1 as SGDLS and CDR2 as YYNGEE. Trimming left V 4 bases short and J 2 bases short, with 16 bases between. The DNA for the CDR3 is TGTGCCAGCAGCCCAGGGCCTCGTGGTACCTACAATGAGCAGTTCTTC. Encoded protein: CASSPGPRGTYNEQFF.

This clone was seen just once. The genes are TRBV6-2 or TRBV6-3 and TRBJ2-7, with no clear D. The germline V gene has CDR1 MNHEY and CDR2 SVGEGT. The CDR3 has 11 amino acids. V lost 2 bases and J 3 bases, leaving 2 bases between the germline ends. CDR3 sequence (DNA): TGTGCCAGCAGTTACATCTACGAGCAGTACTTC. It yields the protein CASSYIYEQYF.

The rearrangement links TRBV7-2 to TRBJ2-5; either TRBD1 or TRBD2 may supply D (5 bases each). V lost 5 bases and J lost 1, with 14 bases in between. CDR1 and CDR2 from the germline V gene are SGHTA and FQGNSA. The CDR3 runs 15 residues. The DNA of the CDR3 is TGTGCCAGCAGCCTCCAGGTTGGGGGCCAAGAGACCCAGTACTTC. This translates into CASSLQVGGQETQYF.

The V gene is TRBV29-1, the J gene TRBJ2-1; TRBD2 might be the D (7 bases). Germline CDR1 and CDR2: SQVTM and ANQGSEA. The CDR3 runs 12 residues. The V end was cut by 6 bases, the J end by 12 bases, with 18 bases between. This CDR3 is CSVEGGSRRQFF. For the CDR3, the DNA is TGCAGCGTCGAGGGGGGGAGTCGGAGGCAGTTCTTC.

In this sample, this clone turned up a few times. This sequence joins TRBV29-1 and TRBJ2-6, with TRBD1 as a possible D gene (5 bases). The germline V gene encodes CDR1 SQVTM and CDR2 ANQGSEA. CDR3 length equals 15 residues. V lost 6 bases and J 3 bases, leaving 15 bases between the germline ends. The CDR3 DNA reads TGCAGCGTCACCGGACACTTAAGTGGGGCCAACGTCCTGACTTTC. Its protein is CSVTGHLSGANVLTF.

This clone was seen a handful of times. This chain connects TRBV19 to TRBJ2-3; D uncertain. Germline V gene data show CDR1 as LNHDA and CDR2 as SQIVND (reference sequence). V was cut by 4 bases and J by 2 bases, with 13 bases left in between. The CDR3 loop spans 15 amino acids. The CDR3 DNA reads TGTGCCAGTAGTAAGGCCGGTGGCTTCACAGATACGCAGTATTTT. It codes for CASSKAGGFTDTQYF.

This clone came up a few times. At one end the junction does not follow the germline gene, possibly because of a read error. This chain connects TRBV20-1 to TRBJ2-1; D not certain. The CDR3 is 12 amino acids. Germline CDR1 is DFQATT and CDR2 is SNEGSKA (reference sequence). The CDR3 nucleotides are TGCAGTGCTAGTACAGACCTTAGTGAGAAGTTCTTC. It yields the protein CSASTDLSEKFF.

This chain joins TRBV5-1 and TRBJ2-6; no reliable D call. Deletions cut 3 bases from V and 0 bases from J, with 7 bases between. The CDR3 has 15 amino acids. Germline V lookup: CDR1 SGHRS, CDR2 YFSETQ. CDR3 in DNA: TGCGCCAGCAGCTCAGACCTCTCTGGGGCCAACGTCCTGACTTTC. The encoded protein is CASSSDLSGANVLTF.

This chain connects TRBV6-2 or TRBV6-3 to TRBJ1-2; possibly TRBD1 for D (6 bases). Germline V gene data show CDR1 as MNHEY and CDR2 as SVGEGT. Trimming left V 2 bases short and J 5 bases short, with 9 bases between. The CDR3 has 13 amino acids. As DNA, the CDR3 is TGTGCCAGCAGTTACGTGGGGGCGTATGGCTACACCTTC. It encodes CASSYVGAYGYTF.

This chain links TRBV6-5 with TRBJ1-2; a weak D match, TRBD1 (6 bases). V lost 9 bases to trimming and J lost 3 bases, with 17 bases between them. Germline CDR1 is MNHEY and CDR2 is SVGAGI. The CDR3 totals 14 residues. CDR3 nucleotides: TGTGCCAGTAACCTAGGGGGGCCGGACTATGGCTACACCTTC. This translates into CASNLGGPDYGYTF.

This clone was observed once. The rearrangement uses TRBV25-1 and TRBJ1-4; no reliable D call. The CDR3 spans 13 residues. Germline V gene sequence: CDR1 MGHDK, CDR2 SYGVNS. Trimming cost V 3 bases and J 4 bases, with 6 bases left between them. CDR3: CASSEGNNEKLFF. CDR3 DNA: TGTGCCAGCAGTGAGGGGAATAATGAAAAACTGTTTTTT.

The V gene is TRBV6-5, the J gene TRBJ1-2; the match to TRBD1 covers 8 bases. Per the germline V gene, CDR1 is MNHEY and CDR2 is SVGAGI. Trimming took 10 bases from V and 5 from J; bases not matched to a gene: 6. There are 12 residues in the CDR3. DNA of the CDR3: TGTGCCACCTCGAACAGGGGGTATGGCTACACCTTC. This gives the protein CATSNRGYGYTF.

This clone was recorded once. The chain uses TRBV3-1 (or the pseudogene TRBV3-2) and TRBJ1-2; unclear D gene. Germline V lookup: CDR1 LGHDT, CDR2 YNNKEL (reference sequence). V was clipped by 4 bases and J by 7 bases, with 16 bases between them. This CDR3 contains 14 residues. Here the CDR3 DNA reads TGTGCCAGCAGCCCCGACACGAGGCGGGCTGGCTACACCTTC. Encoded protein: CASSPDTRRAGYTF.

The rearrangement joins TRBV5-1 to TRBJ2-5; 8 nucleotides line up with TRBD1. The ends lost 7 bases at V and 4 bases at J; junction bases unmatched: 3. The CDR3 has 12 residues. Germline V gives CDR1 SGHRS, CDR2 YFSETQ. The CDR3 region is CASFGQGETQYF. DNA for the CDR3: TGCGCCAGCTTCGGACAGGGAGAGACCCAGTACTTC.

The chain has TRBV20-1 and TRBJ1-1, with D possibly being TRBD1 (5 bases). Germline loops: CDR1 DFQATT, CDR2 SNEGSKA (reference sequence). V lost 3 bases and J 7 bases, leaving 18 bases between the germline ends. The CDR3 is 14 amino acids. CDR3 amino acids: CSASSDTLWGEAFF. The CDR3 DNA reads as TGCAGTGCTAGTTCGGACACCCTTTGGGGTGAAGCTTTCTTT.

This rearrangement joins TRBV28 to TRBJ2-1; 10 bases map to TRBD2. V was pared by 5 bases and J by 3 bases, with 4 bases of the junction left unmatched. The CDR3 has 15 residues. In germline, CDR1 is MDHEN, CDR2 SYDVKM. CDR3 loop: CASSLSSGSYNEQFF. The CDR3 bases are TGTGCCAGCAGTCTCTCTAGCGGGAGCTACAATGAGCAGTTCTTC.

This clone was seen a few times. V usage is TRBV18 and J usage is TRBJ1-5; D is ambiguous. CDR3 size: 16 residues. V lost 2 bases and J 2 bases, leaving 13 bases between the germline ends. CDR1 is KGHSH and CDR2 is LQKENI in the germline V gene. CDR3 coding DNA: TGTGCCAGCTCACCATTACCCCCACGGGGCAATCAGCCCCAGCATTTT. This translates into CASSPLPPRGNQPQHF.